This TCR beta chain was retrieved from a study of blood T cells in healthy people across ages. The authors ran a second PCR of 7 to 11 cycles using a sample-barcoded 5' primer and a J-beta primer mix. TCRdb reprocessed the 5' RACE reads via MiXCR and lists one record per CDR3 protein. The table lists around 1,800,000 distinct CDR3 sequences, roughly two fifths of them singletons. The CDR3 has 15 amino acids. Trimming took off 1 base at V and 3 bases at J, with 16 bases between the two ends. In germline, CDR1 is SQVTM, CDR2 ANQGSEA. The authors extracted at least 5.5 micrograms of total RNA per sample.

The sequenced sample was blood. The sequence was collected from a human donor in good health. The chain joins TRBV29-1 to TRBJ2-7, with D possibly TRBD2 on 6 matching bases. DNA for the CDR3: TGCAGCGTTGAAGGGGACTCGACGACTTACTACGAGCAGTACTTC. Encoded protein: CSVEGDSTTYYEQYF.